The sequence of this T cell receptor beta chain was determined in a study of T cells in localized non-small cell lung cancer (dated by TCRdb to about 2020). Study-wide context: Comparing tumors with uninvolved tumor-adjacent lungs, the study looked at the T cell repertoires of around 250 patients with early-stage NSCLC. A mean age of 66.3 years was recorded for the NSCLC patients, of whom some 130 were male and about a hundred were female. The cohort consisted of approximately 240 treatment-naive NSCLC patients whose localized lung tumors had been resected.

Points the paper makes about the study in general: Because of the exploratory design, TCR variables were selected using unadjusted p-values without false-discovery rate correction. The highest T cell clonality was observed in uninvolved tumor-adjacent lung, where clonality exceeded that of tumor, suggesting that antigenic responses were more focused in uninvolved tumor-adjacent lung. Longer overall survival was associated with higher blood T cell density, whereas shorter survival was associated with higher adjacent-lung clonality. A median of around 57 of the top 100 tumor clones turned up in the paired uninvolved adjacent lung, and approximately 30 of those clones also ranked among the top 100 of that same adjacent lung. Because multi-region sequencing of the tumors was not done, intratumor heterogeneity could not be ruled out.

Notes on this clone: What antigen it recognizes has not been identified. No much larger clone exists at a distance of one base, and base qualities are not known.

At diagnosis, tumor, uninvolved tumor-adjacent lung and peripheral blood were collected and then preserved as a mix of FFPE and fresh-frozen material. For TCR repertoire profiling, blood samples were analyzed in the form of peripheral blood mononuclear cells. CDR1 and CDR2 (KGHSH, LQKENI) derive from the germline V gene. Trimming takes 2 bases from V and 5 bases from J, and the germline ends sit 7 bases apart. Spanning cysteine to phenylalanine, the CDR3 consists of 13 amino acids. Just the 39-base CDR3 DNA is kept, in frame starting at base 1. The immunoSEQ Assay was used to sequence TCR beta CDR3 regions from DNA. In the authors' own workflow: T cell density was computed as TCR beta template counts normalized to usable DNA estimated by amplifying housekeeping genes. Richness was estimated with the preseqR package, extrapolating to 400,000 templates for PBMC samples and 120,000 templates for tissue samples. Clonality was defined as one minus Pielou's evenness. Tissue-enriched TCRs were identified by differential abundance testing using productive amino-acid clonotypes, minimum total count 5 and alpha 0.1. Repertoire overlap between compartments was quantified with the Jaccard Index and Morisita Overlap Index. GLIPH grouped TCR beta CDR3s together with public tetramer-defined viral CDR3s, and a viral motif had to include at least three viral sequences and also show V-gene enrichment. This is the immuneACCESS table as TCRdb keeps it, with only in-frame sequences that have V and J called. A part of the clones is gone; compared with another copy, unresolved V genes explain less than half, and the rest is unexplained. That table is the source of V, J and clone size, and D and trimming were worked out from the DNA. Across this sample there are about 76,000 clones, with approximately 88% seen only once. Jointly, the top ten make up about 1.5% of the sample.

The sequence came from a female donor of 60 years or more with stage I lung adenocarcinoma. The chain is encoded by TRBV18 joined to TRBJ1-5; no D gene call is confident. The specimen comprised peripheral blood, sampled before any cancer treatment. The CDR3 in this case is CASSPGDYQPQHF. The DNA is as follows: TGTGCCAGCTCACCAGGTGACTATCAGCCCCAGCATTTT.